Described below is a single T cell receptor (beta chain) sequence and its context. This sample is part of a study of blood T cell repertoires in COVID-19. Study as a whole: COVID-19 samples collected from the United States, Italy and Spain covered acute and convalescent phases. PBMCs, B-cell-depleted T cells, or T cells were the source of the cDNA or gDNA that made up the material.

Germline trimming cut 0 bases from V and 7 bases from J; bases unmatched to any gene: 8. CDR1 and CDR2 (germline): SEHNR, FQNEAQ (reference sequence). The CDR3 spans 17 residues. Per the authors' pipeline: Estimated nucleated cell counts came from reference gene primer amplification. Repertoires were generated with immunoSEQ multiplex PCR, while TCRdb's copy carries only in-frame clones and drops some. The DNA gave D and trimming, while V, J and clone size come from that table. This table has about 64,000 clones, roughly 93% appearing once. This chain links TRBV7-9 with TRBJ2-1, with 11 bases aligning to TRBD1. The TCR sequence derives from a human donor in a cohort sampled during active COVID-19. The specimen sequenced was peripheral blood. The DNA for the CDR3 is TGTGCCAGCAGCTTAGCGCGTATGGGGACAGGGGGGAATGAGCAGTTCTTC. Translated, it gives CASSLARMGTGGNEQFF.